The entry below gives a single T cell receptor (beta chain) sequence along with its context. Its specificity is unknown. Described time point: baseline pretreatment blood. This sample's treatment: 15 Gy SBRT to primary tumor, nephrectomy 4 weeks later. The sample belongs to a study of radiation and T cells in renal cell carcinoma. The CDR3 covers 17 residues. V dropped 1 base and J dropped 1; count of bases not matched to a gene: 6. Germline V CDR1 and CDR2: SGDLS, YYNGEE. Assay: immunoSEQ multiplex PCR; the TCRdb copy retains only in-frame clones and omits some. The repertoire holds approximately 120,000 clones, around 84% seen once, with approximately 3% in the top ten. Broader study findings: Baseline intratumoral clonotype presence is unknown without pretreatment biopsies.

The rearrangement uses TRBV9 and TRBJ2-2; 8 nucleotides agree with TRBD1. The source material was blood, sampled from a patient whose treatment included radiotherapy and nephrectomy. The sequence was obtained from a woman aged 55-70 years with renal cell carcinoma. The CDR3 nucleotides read TGTGCCAGCAGCGTACAGGGGGCAGGTGGGAACACCGGGGAGCTGTTTTTT. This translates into CASSVQGAGGNTGELFF.